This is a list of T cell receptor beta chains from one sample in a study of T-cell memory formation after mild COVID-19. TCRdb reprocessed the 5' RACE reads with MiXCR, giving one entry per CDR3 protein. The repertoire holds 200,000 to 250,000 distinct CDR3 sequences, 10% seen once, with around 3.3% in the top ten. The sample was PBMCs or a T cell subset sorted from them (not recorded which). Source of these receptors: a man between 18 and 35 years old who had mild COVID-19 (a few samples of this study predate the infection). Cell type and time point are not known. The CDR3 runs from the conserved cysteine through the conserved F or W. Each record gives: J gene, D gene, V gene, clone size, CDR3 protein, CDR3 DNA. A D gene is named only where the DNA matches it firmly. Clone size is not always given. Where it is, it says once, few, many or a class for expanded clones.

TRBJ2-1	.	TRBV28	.	CASSTTGSWASGPNNEQFF	TGTGCCAGCAGCACGACAGGGTCCTGGGCTAGCGGGCCGAACAATGAGCAGTTCTTC
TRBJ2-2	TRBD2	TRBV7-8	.	CASSELAGGPGELFF	TGTGCCAGCAGCGAACTAGCGGGGGGGCCCGGGGAGCTGTTTTTT
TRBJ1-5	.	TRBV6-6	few	CASSYGAVGRNQPQHF	TGTGCCAGCAGTTACGGGGCGGTAGGGAGGAATCAGCCCCAGCATTTT
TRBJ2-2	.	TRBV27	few	CASRSLNWGTGELFF	TGTGCCAGCAGGAGCTTGAATTGGGGCACCGGGGAGCTGTTTTTT
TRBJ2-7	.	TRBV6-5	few	CASSQSFKQYF	TGTGCCAGCAGTCAGTCCTTCAAGCAGTACTTC
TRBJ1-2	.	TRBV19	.	CASSPQGTLNYGYTF	TGTGCCAGTAGTCCGCAGGGGACGCTTAACTATGGCTACACCTTC
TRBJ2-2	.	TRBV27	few	CASSVQGIGELFF	TGTGCCAGCAGCGTACAGGGTATCGGGGAGCTGTTTTTT
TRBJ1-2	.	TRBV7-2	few	CASSPRRASSYGYTF	TGTGCCAGCAGCCCCCGTCGGGCGAGTAGCTATGGCTACACCTTC
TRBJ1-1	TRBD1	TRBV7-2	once	CASSPGGTVFF	TGTGCCAGCAGCCCAGGGGGGACTGTTTTCTTT
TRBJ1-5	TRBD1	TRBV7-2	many	CASSLTGFQPQHF	TGTGCCAGCAGCTTGACAGGGTTTCAGCCCCAGCATTTT
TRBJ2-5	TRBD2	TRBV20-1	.	CSAWLAGRNQETKYF	TGCAGTGCTTGGCTAGCGGGGCGAAATCAAGAGACCAAGTACTTC
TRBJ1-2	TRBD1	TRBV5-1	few	CASSPLSTGGESYTF	TGCGCCAGCAGCCCTTTGTCGACAGGGGGCGAGAGCTACACCTTC
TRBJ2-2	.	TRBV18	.	CASSPPVGLNTGELFF	TGTGCCAGCTCACCACCGGTCGGGCTGAACACCGGGGAGCTGTTTTTT
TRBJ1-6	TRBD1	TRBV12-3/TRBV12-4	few	CASSLRGQGASPLHF	TGTGCCAGCAGTTTGCGGGGACAGGGGGCCTCACCCCTCCACTTT
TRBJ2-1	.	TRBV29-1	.	CSVEGLTRDILAYNEQFF	TGCAGCGTTGAAGGGCTCACTAGGGACATCCTCGCCTACAATGAGCAGTTCTTC
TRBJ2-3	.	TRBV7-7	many	CASTQKAGDTQYF	TGTGCCAGCACCCAGAAGGCTGGCGATACGCAGTATTTT
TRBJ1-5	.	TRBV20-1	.	CSGVSQQGIRQPQHF	TGCAGTGGGGTCTCTCAACAGGGTATTCGTCAGCCCCAGCATTTT
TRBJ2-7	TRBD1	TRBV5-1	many	CASSWRTGTYEQYF	TGCGCCAGCAGCTGGAGGACAGGGACCTACGAGCAGTACTTC
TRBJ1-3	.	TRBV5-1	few	CASSLDRGDSGNTIYF	TGCGCCAGCAGCTTGGATAGGGGGGACTCTGGAAACACCATATATTTT
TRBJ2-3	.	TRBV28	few	CASSSPGGSSTDTQYF	TGTGCCAGCAGTTCACCGGGGGGCTCTAGCACAGATACGCAGTATTTT
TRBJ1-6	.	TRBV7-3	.	CASSLQAFNSPLHF	TGTGCCAGCAGCTTACAGGCGTTCAATTCACCCCTCCACTTT
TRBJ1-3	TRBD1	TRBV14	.	CASSQGGQAFGNTIYF	TGTGCCAGCAGCCAAGGGGGACAGGCTTTTGGAAACACCATATATTTT
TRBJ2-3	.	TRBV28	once	CASSIDRNSDTQYF	TGTGCCAGCAGCATCGACAGGAATTCAGATACGCAGTATTTT
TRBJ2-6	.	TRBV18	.	CASSPGSLSGANVLTF	TGTGCCAGCTCTCCGGGATCTCTCTCTGGGGCCAACGTCCTGACTTTC